The T cell receptor beta chain under discussion was sequenced for a study of cytomegalovirus exposure and HLA in healthy donors. Vbeta (60) and Jbeta (13) primers were used in the PCR. Here immunoSEQ multiplex PCR was the method, and the copy in TCRdb shows in-frame clones only, minus some. The table lists about 160,000 clones, approximately 80% of them singletons. The CDR3 contains 14 residues. V lost 4 bases to trimming and J lost 3 bases; unmatched junction nucleotides: 4. Germline loops: CDR1 SGHAT, CDR2 FQNNGV. The genes are TRBV11-2 and TRBJ2-7; 9 bases match TRBD1. Sample: PBMCs. This TCR came from a man younger than 35 in good health and CMV-seronegative. The chain's CDR3 is CASSSGTGRYEQYF. The CDR3 region has the DNA TGTGCCAGCAGCTCCGGGACAGGGCGCTACGAGCAGTACTTC.